The next 19 T cell receptor beta chains were all read from a single sample in a study of blood T cell repertoires in COVID-19. Profiled with immunoSEQ multiplex PCR; TCRdb holds only in-frame clones, not every one. The table lists approximately 300,000 clones, 85% to 90% of them singletons, with around 9.3% in the top ten. The sequencing input was PBMCs or T cells enriched from blood (not recorded which). The receptors derive from a woman under 30 who had recovered from COVID-19.

J is TRBJ2-7 and V is TRBV28, with TRBD1 as a possible D gene (6 bases). With 2 bases removed from V and 0 bases from J, the gap between germline ends came to 14 bases. Per germline, CDR1 MDHEN and CDR2 SYDVKM. The CDR3 sequence is 16 residues long. Here the CDR3 DNA reads TGTGCCAGCAGTTTAGGGACACTTCCGAGCTCCTACGAGCAGTACTTC. As protein: CASSLGTLPSSYEQYF. Filled out from reference TRBV28 and TRBJ2-7, the complete variable domain reads DVKVTQSSRYLVKRTGEKVFLECVQDMDHENMFWYRQDPGLGLRLIYFSYDVKMKEKGDIPEGYSVSREKKERFSLILESASTNQTSMYLCASSLGTLPSSYEQYFGPGTRLTVT.

The chain recombines TRBV11-2 with TRBJ2-2; the D gene is possibly TRBD1 (5 bases). CDR1 is SGHAT and CDR2 is FQNNGV in the germline V gene. The CDR3 spans 13 residues. Trimming removed 2 bases from V and 6 bases from J, with 7 bases in between. CDR3: CASSLIRAGELFF. In nucleotides, the CDR3 is TGTGCCAGCAGCTTAATCAGGGCCGGGGAGCTGTTTTTT.

The rearrangement links TRBV3-1 (or the pseudogene TRBV3-2) to TRBJ2-7; the D gene is possibly TRBD2 (6 bases). The V and J ends lost 4 bases and 1 base respectively, with 11 bases between them. This CDR3 is built from 14 residues. The V gene's germline CDR1 is LGHDT and CDR2 YNNKEL (reference sequence). CDR3 DNA sequence: TGTGCCAGCAGCCCCCGGCGGGATTCCTACGAGCAGTACTTC. Residues: CASSPRRDSYEQYF.

This chain connects TRBV29-1 to TRBJ2-3, with a possible D match to TRBD1 (5 bases). V dropped 6 bases and J dropped 4 bases, with 20 bases sitting between them. The germline V gene has CDR1 SQVTM and CDR2 ANQGSEA. The CDR3 sequence is 15 residues long. CDR3 amino acids: CSVDGHATFSDTQYF. Written as DNA, the CDR3 is TGCAGCGTCGACGGACACGCTACCTTCTCAGATACGCAGTATTTT.

As to this clone: One base away lies a much larger clone, so this may be a sequencing read error. This chain links TRBV7-9 with TRBJ1-2; 8 nucleotides match TRBD1. V lost 4 bases to trimming and J lost 4 bases; unmatched junction nucleotides: 2. Germline V gives CDR1 SEHNR, CDR2 FQNEAQ (reference sequence). The CDR3 runs to 13 residues. As DNA, the CDR3 is TGTGCCAGCAGCTCGGACAGGGCCTATGGCTACACCTTC. It encodes CASSSDRAYGYTF. The variable domain in full, with the rest retrieved from reference TRBV7-9 and TRBJ1-2, is DTGVSQNPRHKITKRGQNVTFRCDPISEHNRLYWYRQTLGQGPEFLTYFQNEAQLEKSRLLSDRFSAERPKGSFSTLEIQRTEQGDSAMYLCASSSDRAYGYTFGSGTRLTVV.

The chain is built from TRBV2 and TRBJ2-7; TRBD2 is a possible D gene (6 bases). V was trimmed by 9 bases and J by 0 bases, leaving 24 bases between them. The CDR3 contains 17 residues. Germline V gene lookup returns CDR1 SNHLY and CDR2 FYNNEI. Here the CDR3 reads CASPPGLDGLSSYEQYF. The DNA of the CDR3 is TGTGCCAGTCCGCCGGGACTCGACGGACTGAGCTCCTACGAGCAGTACTTC.

V and J are TRBV9 and TRBJ2-2, with a tentative D call TRBD2 (6 bases). Germline V lookup: CDR1 SGDLS, CDR2 YYNGEE. V was shortened by 4 bases and J by 6 bases, with 19 bases between the two germline ends. This CDR3 contains 16 residues. CDR3 region: CASSPSAGSGSGELFF. Here the CDR3 DNA reads TGTGCCAGCAGCCCCTCAGCGGGTTCGGGTTCCGGGGAGCTGTTTTTT.

V usage is TRBV30 and J usage is TRBJ1-6, with D maybe TRBD1 (6 bases). The V end lost 2 bases, the J end lost 0 bases, and 11 bases lay between the germline ends. CDR3 length: 16 amino acids. Germline CDR1 and CDR2: GTSNPN and SVGIG (reference sequence). The CDR3 sequence: CAWSNKDSSYNSPLHF. The CDR3 nucleotides read TGTGCCTGGAGTAACAAGGACAGCTCCTATAATTCACCCCTCCACTTT.

V is TRBV4-1 and J is TRBJ1-3; a possible D gene is TRBD1 (5 bases). The CDR3 is 14 amino acids. The V gene's germline CDR1 is MGHRA and CDR2 YSYEKL. V was pared by 1 base and J by 4 bases, with 8 bases between. This CDR3 reads CASSQGTNGNTIYF. In DNA form, the CDR3 reads TGCGCCAGCAGCCAAGGGACAAACGGAAACACCATATATTTT.

The chain recombines TRBV11-2 with TRBJ2-1; no clear D. Germline V gene data show CDR1 as SGHAT and CDR2 as FQNNGV. V lost 1 base and J lost 4, with 11 bases in between. There are 15 residues in the CDR3. CDR3 nucleotides: TGTGCCAGCAGCTTAGTGCTTAGCAGATACAATGAGCAGTTCTTC. This translates into CASSLVLSRYNEQFF.

This clone was seen repeatedly, ten times or more. V is TRBV7-9 and J is TRBJ2-4; TRBD1 matches at 10 bases. CDR3 length equals 17 residues. The germline V gene encodes CDR1 SEHNR and CDR2 FQNEAQ (reference sequence). Trimming removed 1 base from V and 3 bases from J; junction bases left unmatched: 6. This CDR3 is CASSLGGTGVVKNIQYF. CDR3 nucleotide sequence: TGTGCCAGCAGCTTAGGGGGGACAGGGGTCGTCAAAAACATTCAGTACTTC. Full variable domain (rest looked up from reference TRBV7-9 and TRBJ2-4): DTGVSQNPRHKITKRGQNVTFRCDPISEHNRLYWYRQTLGQGPEFLTYFQNEAQLEKSRLLSDRFSAERPKGSFSTLEIQRTEQGDSAMYLCASSLGGTGVVKNIQYFGAGTRLSVL.

This CDR3 reads CASSREGFPGNTIYF. In nucleotides, the CDR3 is TGTGCCAGCAGCCGAGAGGGGTTTCCGGGGAACACCATATATTTT. V gene TRBV3-1 (or the pseudogene TRBV3-2) combines with J gene TRBJ1-3, with a tentative D call TRBD1 (5 bases). The CDR3 extends over 15 amino acids. Trimming took 4 bases from V and 7 from J, leaving 17 bases between them. In germline, CDR1 is LGHDT, CDR2 YNNKEL (reference sequence).

This clone appeared once. The J gene is TRBJ1-2, the V gene TRBV30, with D perhaps matching TRBD1 (6 bases). V was shortened by 2 bases and J by 7 bases, with 11 bases between the two germline ends. This CDR3 contains 12 residues. In germline, CDR1 is GTSNPN, CDR2 SVGIG (reference sequence). The CDR3 DNA reads TGTGCCTGGAGTCCGGGGACACGTGGCTACACCTTC. Its protein product is CAWSPGTRGYTF.

J is TRBJ1-6 and V is TRBV6-4; possible D gene TRBD1, 5 bases. From germline, CDR1 is MRHNA and CDR2 SNTAGT. V lost 6 bases and J 8 bases, leaving 17 bases between the germline ends. The length of the CDR3 is 15 residues. Here the CDR3 reads CASRADGGGYSPLHF. The CDR3 nucleotides are TGTGCCAGCAGGGCGGATGGCGGGGGTTATTCACCCCTCCACTTT.

V usage is TRBV9 and J usage is TRBJ1-4, with 7 bases identical to TRBD1. Germline assignment: CDR1 SGDLS and CDR2 YYNGEE. After removal of 4 bases from V and 7 bases from J, the junction contained 10 bases not matched to a gene. The CDR3 spans 15 residues. This chain's CDR3 is CASSFSGTVGEKLFF. In DNA, the CDR3 is TGTGCCAGCAGCTTCTCTGGGACAGTGGGTGAAAAACTGTTTTTT.

This chain connects TRBV5-4 to TRBJ2-1; the match to TRBD2 covers 12 bases. CDR3 length equals 16 residues. V lost 3 bases to trimming and J lost 5 bases; unmatched junction nucleotides: 6. CDR1 SGHNT and CDR2 YYREEE come from the germline V gene (reference sequence). CDR3 residues: CASSSKTSGRDNEQFF. The CDR3 DNA reads TGTGCCAGCAGCTCTAAGACTAGCGGGAGAGACAATGAGCAGTTCTTC.

This sequence joins TRBV3-1 (or the pseudogene TRBV3-2) and TRBJ1-2; unclear D gene. Germline values: CDR1 LGHDT, CDR2 YNNKEL (reference sequence). Trimming stripped 2 bases from V and 4 bases from J, with 14 bases between. This CDR3 is 15 amino acids long. For the CDR3, the DNA is TGTGCCAGCAGCCAATTATCCGAGAGCATCTATGGCTACACCTTC. Its translation: CASSQLSESIYGYTF.

The chain recombines TRBV27 with TRBJ1-3; D possibly corresponds to TRBD1 (6 bases). Between the trimmed V and J ends, which lost 5 bases and 6 bases, there was a span of 20 bases. CDR1 is MNHEY and CDR2 is SMNVEV in the germline V gene (reference sequence). This CDR3 is 16 amino acids long. CDR3 coding DNA: TGTGCCAGCAGTCCGACAGACACGGTGGGACAAAACACCATATATTTT. Amino acid sequence: CASSPTDTVGQNTIYF.

The chain joins TRBV11-2 to TRBJ2-5; D is perhaps TRBD2 (6 bases). Trimming stripped 0 bases from V and 5 bases from J, with 13 bases between. Germline assignment: CDR1 SGHAT and CDR2 FQNNGV. This CDR3 is 15 amino acids long. The CDR3 nucleotides read TGTGCCAGCAGCTTAGAAGACTGGGCGGGGGAGACCCAGTACTTC. Protein: CASSLEDWAGETQYF.